There are a few counts of the clone carrying this T cell receptor beta chain. Its antigen remains unknown. Germline V lookup: CDR1 SQVTM, CDR2 ANQGSEA. Deletions cut 7 bases from V and 4 bases from J, with 16 bases between. The CDR3 has 13 amino acids. This sample is drawn from a study of blood T cells in healthy people across ages. Study-level findings and limits: Age showed a roughly linear inverse relationship with TCR beta diversity per million T cells.

Every sample gave at least 6 micrograms of total RNA when it was extracted. The use of a sample-barcoded 5' primer and a J-beta primer mix characterized a second PCR of roughly 7 to 11 cycles. All cDNA molecules were each tagged by a template-switch adaptor with 12 random nucleotides. TCRdb re-derived calls from the 5' RACE reads in MiXCR, one entry per CDR3 protein. The sample has approximately 800,000 distinct CDR3 sequences, around 25% seen once. These data also formed part of another study, on T cells of mothers and their children. This second study notes: Maternal samples each gave over 8 million TCR beta CDR3 reads, and child samples approximately 2.8 million each.

The sequence came from a boy aged 5-17 years in good health. V is TRBV29-1 and J is TRBJ2-5; perhaps D is TRBD1 or TRBD2 (5 bases each). Sequencing was done on a sample of blood. Here the CDR3 reads CSGETDLRETQYF. The CDR3 coding sequence is TGCAGCGGGGAGACAGACCTAAGAGAGACCCAGTACTTC.